The 22 T cell receptor beta chains below were found in one sample sequenced in a study of OX40 agonist ivuxolimab in advanced cancers. Assay used: immunoSEQ multiplex PCR; TCRdb lists only in-frame clones, some missing. The sample carries about 69,000 clones, about 89% recorded once. The material sequenced was CD4+ or CD8+ T cells sorted from blood, taken in a trial of the OX40 agonist ivuxolimab. These receptors were obtained from an adult with an advanced solid tumor such as melanoma, head and neck, liver or kidney cancer.

The rearrangement uses TRBV27 and TRBJ2-1; D may be TRBD2 (6 bases). V was cut by 5 bases and J by 6 bases, with 20 bases left in between. The CDR3 has 16 residues. In germline, CDR1 is MNHEY, CDR2 SMNVEV (reference sequence). The CDR3: CASSLLGTPRPNEQFF. CDR3 nucleotide sequence: TGTGCCAGCAGTCTACTCGGGACTCCTCGTCCCAATGAGCAGTTCTTC.

The chain has TRBV4-1 and TRBJ2-6; TRBD1 agrees at 9 bases. From germline, CDR1 is MGHRA and CDR2 YSYEKL. The junction had 12 bases not matched to a gene; V was cut back by 3 bases and J by 0 bases. The CDR3 runs to 20 residues. CDR3 nucleotides: TGCGCCAGCAGCCACCTCCCGGGACAGGGTCTCGGCTCTGGGGCCAACGTCCTGACTTTC. Its translation: CASSHLPGQGLGSGANVLTF.

V is TRBV5-6 and J is TRBJ2-5, with D maybe TRBD2 (6 bases). Germline CDR1 SGHDT, CDR2 YYEEEE. The CDR3 runs to 14 residues. V was cut by 2 bases and J by 5 bases, with 13 bases left in between. This CDR3 is CASSFRAGRETQYF. The CDR3 DNA reads as TGTGCCAGCAGCTTTCGGGCGGGAAGGGAGACCCAGTACTTC.

The genes are TRBV4-1 and TRBJ1-2; D uncertain. This CDR3 contains 14 residues. Germline values: CDR1 MGHRA, CDR2 YSYEKL. Trimming pared 1 base from V and 8 bases from J, leaving 14 bases between. This CDR3 is CASSQAVGLEGYTF. DNA of the CDR3: TGCGCCAGCAGCCAAGCCGTGGGTTTAGAGGGCTACACCTTC.

V gene TRBV11-2 combines with J gene TRBJ2-1; 9 bases map to TRBD2. Germline V lookup: CDR1 SGHAT, CDR2 FQNNGV. The CDR3 is made up of 16 amino acids. After removal of 2 bases from V and 5 bases from J, the junction contained 7 bases not matched to a gene. CDR3: CASSLISGRTHNEQFF. The CDR3 DNA sequence: TGTGCCAGCAGCTTAATTAGCGGGAGAACCCACAATGAGCAGTTCTTC.

This chain joins TRBV6-1 and TRBJ1-2; D perhaps matches TRBD1 (5 bases). CDR1 MNHNS and CDR2 SASEGT come from the germline V gene. Trimming pared 7 bases from V and 8 bases from J, leaving 14 bases between. The CDR3 consists of 12 residues. The CDR3 sequence is CASTPGDEGYTF. The CDR3 DNA is TGTGCCAGCACCCCGGGGGATGAAGGCTACACCTTC.

V usage is TRBV4-1 and J usage is TRBJ1-2; possible D gene TRBD1, 5 bases. The CDR3 length is 16 residues. Germline CDR1 and CDR2: MGHRA and YSYEKL. The V gene lost 1 base and the J gene lost 8 bases, with 20 bases spanning the gap. The CDR3 nucleotides read TGCGCCAGCAGCCAAGGAATCCGGACGGCGAGGGGAGGCTACACCTTC. Amino acid sequence: CASSQGIRTARGGYTF.

The chain recombines TRBV27 with TRBJ2-3, with a weak D call TRBD1 (5 bases). The CDR3 sequence is 14 residues long. Germline CDR1 is MNHEY and CDR2 is SMNVEV (reference sequence). The V and J ends lost 6 bases and 8 bases respectively, with 18 bases between them. CDR3 nucleotides: TGTGCCAGCAGCTGGGGCAGCACGGGTGTTACGCAGTATTTT. Translated: CASSWGSTGVTQYF.

The chain combines TRBV12-5 with TRBJ1-3; 8 bases line up with TRBD1. There are 19 residues in the CDR3. Trimming took 1 base from V and 1 from J; bases not matched to a gene: 12. The germline V gene has CDR1 LGHNT and CDR2 FRNRAP. As DNA, the CDR3 is TGTGCTAGTGGTTTGGGACAGGGGAATCCTTCAGGTTCTGGAAACACCATATATTTT. It encodes CASGLGQGNPSGSGNTIYF.

The chain combines TRBV14 with TRBJ2-2; 9 nucleotides align to TRBD2. CDR3 length: 15 amino acids. Germline loops: CDR1 SGHDN, CDR2 FVKESK. The V and J ends lost 4 bases and 2 bases, in that order; junction bases with no gene match: 2. CDR3 residues: CASSPSGANTGELFF. DNA for the CDR3: TGTGCCAGCAGCCCTAGCGGGGCCAACACCGGGGAGCTGTTTTTT. The variable domain in full, completed from reference TRBV14 and TRBJ2-2, reads EAGVTQFPSHSVIEKGQTVTLRCDPISGHDNLYWYRRVMGKEIKFLLHFVKESKQDESGMPNNRFLAERTGGTYSTLKVQPAELEDSGVYFCASSPSGANTGELFFGEGSRLTVL.

The chain combines TRBV6-5 with TRBJ2-5; the match to TRBD1 covers 8 bases. Trimming cost V 4 bases and J 2 bases; bases outside gene matches: 6. CDR3 length: 15 residues. Germline V CDR1 and CDR2: MNHEY, SVGAGI. The CDR3 coding sequence is TGTGCCAGCAGTTGGGACAGGCGTAAACAAGAGACCCAGTACTTC. Translated, it gives CASSWDRRKQETQYF.

This chain links TRBV5-4 with TRBJ1-1; no clear D gene. The CDR3 spans 14 residues. CDR1 and CDR2 from the germline V gene are SGHNT and YYREEE (reference sequence). V dropped 4 bases and J dropped 4 bases, with 14 bases sitting between them. CDR3 in amino acids: CASSPRGPATEAFF. As DNA, the CDR3 is TGTGCCAGCAGCCCCCGGGGTCCTGCCACTGAAGCTTTCTTT.

This clone was observed a single time. The V gene is TRBV2, the J gene TRBJ2-3, with D possibly matching TRBD1 (6 bases). The CDR3 runs to 14 residues. With 5 bases removed from V and 3 bases from J, the gap between germline ends came to 12 bases. CDR1 and CDR2 (germline): SNHLY, FYNNEI. The CDR3: CASSRAGQTDTQYF. The CDR3, as DNA: TGTGCCAGCAGTCGGGCAGGACAGACAGATACGCAGTATTTT.

The rearrangement uses TRBV21-1 and TRBJ1-3. TRBV21-1 is a pseudogene locus. This CDR3 spans 15 amino acids. This CDR3 reads CASPMLLGSGNTIYF. For the CDR3, the DNA is TGTGCCAGCCCCATGCTGTTGGGCTCTGGAAACACCATATATTTT.

This clone was seen a handful of times. V gene TRBV19 combines with J gene TRBJ2-3, with D possibly being TRBD2 (6 bases). Trimming removed 3 bases at V and 2 bases at J, with 12 bases between. This CDR3 region has 15 residues. Germline CDR1 and CDR2: LNHDA and SQIVND (reference sequence). CDR3 sequence (DNA): TGTGCCAGTAGTATCGACGGGAGCTTCACAGATACGCAGTATTTT. As protein: CASSIDGSFTDTQYF.

The chain is built from TRBV5-4 and TRBJ2-7, with 13 bases aligning to TRBD2. Trimming at V came to 6 bases and at J to 0 bases, leaving 6 bases not matched to a gene. CDR1 SGHNT and CDR2 YYREEE come from the germline V gene (reference sequence). This CDR3 has 16 amino acids. The CDR3 region is CASKRTSGGSSYEQYF. CDR3 DNA sequence: TGTGCCAGCAAGAGGACTAGCGGGGGCAGCTCCTACGAGCAGTACTTC. Drawing the rest from reference TRBV5-4 and TRBJ2-7, the complete variable domain is ETGVTQSPTHLIKTRGQQVTLRCSSQSGHNTVSWYQQALGQGPQFIFQYYREEENGRGNFPPRFSGLQFPNYSSELNVNALELDDSALYLCASKRTSGGSSYEQYFGPGTRLTVT.

This clone was counted once. The chain couples TRBV25-1 to TRBJ2-1; 7 nucleotides agree with TRBD1. CDR3 size: 17 residues. V gave up 4 bases and J gave up 1 base; unmatched junction bases: 10. The germline gives CDR1 MGHDK, CDR2 SYGVNS. The CDR3 sequence is CASSAPPGQLSYNEQFF. As DNA, the CDR3 is TGTGCCAGCAGTGCCCCCCCGGGACAGCTGTCCTACAATGAGCAGTTCTTC.

Remarks on this clone: The identical CDR3 is also encoded by other nucleotide sequences in the sample. The rearrangement links TRBV18 to TRBJ1-1; D might be TRBD1 (5 bases). The germline V gene has CDR1 KGHSH and CDR2 LQKENI. With 9 bases removed from V and 1 base from J, the gap between germline ends came to 18 bases. The CDR3 consists of 15 residues. CDR3 amino acids: CARLPQGLWNTEAFF. The CDR3 bases are TGTGCCAGACTCCCTCAGGGATTGTGGAACACTGAAGCTTTCTTT.

The chain is built from TRBV5-4 and TRBJ2-2; D remains unclear. V gave up 0 bases and J gave up 1 base, with 1 base separating them. This CDR3 has 13 amino acids. Germline loops: CDR1 SGHNT, CDR2 YYREEE (reference sequence). CDR3 DNA sequence: TGTGCCAGCAGCTTGGGGAACACCGGGGAGCTGTTTTTT. Translated: CASSLGNTGELFF.

This rearrangement joins TRBV4-2 to TRBJ1-5; 7 bases fit TRBD1. CDR3 size: 15 residues. The germline V gene has CDR1 LGHNA and CDR2 YNFKEQ. The trim removed 2 bases at V and 5 bases at J, leaving 6 bases unmatched. The CDR3 loop is CASSQQGEVDQPQHF. The CDR3 DNA reads TGTGCCAGCAGCCAACAGGGGGAGGTAGATCAGCCCCAGCATTTT.

This chain joins TRBV5-1 and TRBJ2-7; D not certain. V gave up 0 bases and J gave up 7 bases, with 11 bases separating them. Germline V gives CDR1 SGHRS, CDR2 YFSETQ. There are 13 residues in the CDR3. CDR3 nucleotides: TGCGCCAGCAGCTTGGACAGTTTGGATGAGCAGTACTTC. Its protein is CASSLDSLDEQYF.

The chain joins TRBV12-5 to TRBJ2-7, with D perhaps matching TRBD2 (6 bases). CDR3 length equals 14 residues. From germline, CDR1 is LGHNT and CDR2 FRNRAP. The V end lost 4 bases, the J end lost 4 bases, and 14 bases lay between the germline ends. The CDR3 reads CASGSAPGEYEQYF. The CDR3 DNA follows: TGTGCTAGTGGTTCAGCACCGGGAGAGTACGAGCAGTACTTC.